Listed below are T cell receptor beta chains from one sample, sequenced in a study of cytomegalovirus exposure and HLA in healthy donors. Assay used: immunoSEQ multiplex PCR; TCRdb lists only in-frame clones, some missing. The sample has under 200,000 clones, 75% to 90% seen once; the top ten hold approximately 2.2%. The specimen sequenced was PBMCs. The receptors were gathered from a young woman in good health and CMV-seronegative. The CDR3 runs from the conserved cysteine through the conserved F or W. The D gene is left open where the match is weak. Part of the rows lack a size; the others show once, few, many or a class for expanded clones.

D	V	size	J	DNA	CDR3
.	TRBV7-3	.	TRBJ1-1	TGTGCCAGCAGCCAGACAGCACAGATACTGGAGACTGAAGCTTTCTTT	CASSQTAQILETEAFF
TRBD2	TRBV19	.	TRBJ2-7	TGTGCCACCAAGCGGGGCGAGTACTACGAGCAGTACTTC	CATKRGEYYEQYF
TRBD1	TRBV14	.	TRBJ2-2	TGTGCCAGCAGCCACCTTCGGGGACAGGGTGCCGGGGAGCTGTTTTTT	CASSHLRGQGAGELFF
.	TRBV6-1	.	TRBJ1-1	TGTGCCAGCAGTGAAACCAGGGTCACTGAAGCTTTCTTT	CASSETRVTEAFF
.	TRBV4-1	.	TRBJ2-5	TGCGCCAGCAGCCCACTACCGAGTGGGACCCAGTACTTC	CASSPLPSGTQYF
TRBD1	TRBV4-1	few	TRBJ1-4	TGCGCCAGCAGCCAAGAAGGGCAGGGGGCGGCTAATGAAAAACTGTTTTTT	CASSQEGQGAANEKLFF
TRBD1	TRBV5-4	.	TRBJ2-6	TGTGCCAGCAGCCCAGGGGGCGCTGGGGCCAACGTCCTGACTTTC	CASSPGGAGANVLTF
.	TRBV13	.	TRBJ1-6	TGTGCCAGCAGCCAATTTCGGGATTCACCCCTCCACTTT	CASSQFRDSPLHF
TRBD2	TRBV2	.	TRBJ2-1	TGTGCCAGCAGTGAAGCGAGCGGGAGGGCCGAAGATGAGCAGTTCTTC	CASSEASGRAEDEQFF
.	TRBV6-5	few	TRBJ1-1	TGTGCCAGCAGGCCCGCTATGAACACTGAAGCTTTCTTT	CASRPAMNTEAFF
.	TRBV2	.	TRBJ2-7	TGTGCCAGCAGTGAACTAGGCTACGAGCAGTACTTC	CASSELGYEQYF
.	TRBV19	.	TRBJ2-7	TGTGCCAGTAGTAGGTATAGAGGCCGCGAGCAGTACTTC	CASSRYRGREQYF
.	TRBV2	.	TRBJ1-1	TGTGCCAGCAGTGAAGATCCGACAGGAGAGGGGGCTTTCTTT	CASSEDPTGEGAFF
.	TRBV12-5	.	TRBJ2-7	TGTGCTAGTGGTTTGATTGTGGCGGCACCGTACGAGCAGTACTTC	CASGLIVAAPYEQYF
.	TRBV4-2	.	TRBJ2-1	TGTGCCAGCAGCCAGGACGGGGTTATGCACAATGAGCAGTTCTTC	CASSQDGVMHNEQFF
.	TRBV18	.	TRBJ1-1	TGTGCCAGCTCACCACCTGACACCGCGAACACTGAAGCTTTCTTT	CASSPPDTANTEAFF
TRBD1	TRBV5-4	.	TRBJ1-1	TGTGCCAGCAGCCACGGGACAGAAATCATGAACACTGAAGCTTTCTTT	CASSHGTEIMNTEAFF
TRBD1	TRBV18	.	TRBJ1-1	TGTGCCAGCTCACCCTCACAGGGGGCCGAAGCTTTCTTT	CASSPSQGAEAFF
TRBD1	TRBV10-2	.	TRBJ1-5	TGCGCCAGCAAGTTGTCGACAGGGAGTCAGCCCCAGCATTTT	CASKLSTGSQPQHF
TRBD1	TRBV19	.	TRBJ2-3	TGTGCCAGTAGTATAGATCAGGAGACAGGGGTATCCGATACGCAGTATTTT	CASSIDQETGVSDTQYF
.	TRBV4-2	.	TRBJ2-5	TGTGCCAGCAGCCAACCTAGACAAGAGACCCAGTACTTC	CASSQPRQETQYF
.	TRBV29-1	.	TRBJ1-1	TGCAGCGCCACCGACAGGAACACTGAAGCTTTCTTT	CSATDRNTEAFF
.	TRBV7-6	.	TRBJ2-7	TGTGCCAGCCCCCAGGGCGGTGAATCCTACGAGCAGTACTTC	CASPQGGESYEQYF
.	TRBV2	.	TRBJ1-1	TGTGCCAGCAGAAACCCTATACAGGGAGAGGGGGCTGAAGCTTTCTTT	CASRNPIQGEGAEAFF
.	TRBV18	.	TRBJ2-3	TGTGCCAGCTCACCCCACCCATCCGGTAACGCAGATACGCAGTATTTT	CASSPHPSGNADTQYF
.	TRBV2	.	TRBJ1-1	TGTGCCAGCAGTGATAGGAGGCGGAACACTGAAGCTTTCTTT	CASSDRRRNTEAFF
.	TRBV5-1	few	TRBJ1-2	TGCGCCAGCAGCTTCGGGACAACCTATGGCTACACCTTC	CASSFGTTYGYTF
TRBD1	TRBV18	.	TRBJ1-2	TGTGCCAGCTCACCGGAGGGGGCCTATGGCTACACCTTC	CASSPEGAYGYTF
.	TRBV15	.	TRBJ1-2	TGTGCCACCAGCAGAGATGCGGGACATGGCTACACCTTC	CATSRDAGHGYTF
.	TRBV10-2	.	TRBJ2-7	TGCGCCAGCAGTGAGTGGACTACTAATTGGGCAGATAAGCAGTACTTC	CASSEWTTNWADKQYF
.	TRBV6-4	.	TRBJ2-1	TGTGCCAGCAGTGCAACAGGGAGAAATGAGCAGTTCTTC	CASSATGRNEQFF
TRBD1	TRBV5-1	.	TRBJ1-2	TGCGCCAGCAGCTTGGCTGGGACAGAGGCTGACTATGGCTACACCTTC	CASSLAGTEADYGYTF
.	TRBV10-3	.	TRBJ2-5	TGTGCCATCAGTGCAGGGCATTACCAAGAGACCCAGTACTTC	CAISAGHYQETQYF
.	TRBV27	.	TRBJ1-1	TGTGCCAGCAGACTCAGGGGTGAAGCTTTCTTT	CASRLRGEAFF
.	TRBV5-1	.	TRBJ2-2	TGCGCCAGCAGCCTCGCGGTTTCCGGAACCGGGGAGCTGTTTTTT	CASSLAVSGTGELFF
TRBD2	TRBV7-2	.	TRBJ2-7	TGTGCCAGCAGCTCGCGGACTAGCGGGGCCTACGAGCAGTACTTC	CASSSRTSGAYEQYF
.	TRBV4-1	.	TRBJ2-7	TGCGCCAGCAGCCAACTAGACGTAAGGCTTTCCTACGAGCAGTACTTC	CASSQLDVRLSYEQYF
TRBD1	TRBV6-5	.	TRBJ1-1	TGTGCCAGCAGTTACTCGCAGGGGGCGGGCGAAGCTTTCTTT	CASSYSQGAGEAFF
.	TRBV6-5	.	TRBJ2-5	TGTGCCAGCCCCTCGACCCAGTACTTC	CASPSTQYF
TRBD2	TRBV5-4	.	TRBJ2-2	TGTGCCAGCAGCTTGGCCTCGGGGGGAAGGGAGCTGTTTTTT	CASSLASGGRELFF
TRBD1	TRBV27	.	TRBJ1-5	TGTGCCAGCAGTTGGTCCGGGACAGGGATCGATCAGCCCCAGCATTTT	CASSWSGTGIDQPQHF
TRBD1	TRBV7-6	.	TRBJ1-2	TGTGCCAGCAGCTTAGGAACAGGGGAAATCGATGGCTACACCTTC	CASSLGTGEIDGYTF
.	TRBV18	once	TRBJ1-5	TGTGCCAGCTCACCCCCCGGCAGGTCCAGCAATCAGCCCCAGCATTTT	CASSPPGRSSNQPQHF